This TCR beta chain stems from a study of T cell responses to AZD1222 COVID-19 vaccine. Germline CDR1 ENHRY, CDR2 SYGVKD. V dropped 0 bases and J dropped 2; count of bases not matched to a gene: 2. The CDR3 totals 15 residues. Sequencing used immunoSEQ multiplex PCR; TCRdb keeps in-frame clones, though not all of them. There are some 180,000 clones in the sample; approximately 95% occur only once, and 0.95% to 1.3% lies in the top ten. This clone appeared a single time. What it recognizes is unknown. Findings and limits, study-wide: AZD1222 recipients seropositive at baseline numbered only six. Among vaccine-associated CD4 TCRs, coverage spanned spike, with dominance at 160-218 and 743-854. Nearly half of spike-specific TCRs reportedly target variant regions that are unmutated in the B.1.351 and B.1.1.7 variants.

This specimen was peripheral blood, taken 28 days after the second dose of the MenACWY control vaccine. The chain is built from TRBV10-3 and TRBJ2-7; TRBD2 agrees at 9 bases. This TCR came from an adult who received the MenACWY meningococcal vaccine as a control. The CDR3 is CAISESGGGAYEQYF. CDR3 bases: TGTGCCATCAGTGAGTCAGGCGGGGGGGCCTACGAGCAGTACTTC.